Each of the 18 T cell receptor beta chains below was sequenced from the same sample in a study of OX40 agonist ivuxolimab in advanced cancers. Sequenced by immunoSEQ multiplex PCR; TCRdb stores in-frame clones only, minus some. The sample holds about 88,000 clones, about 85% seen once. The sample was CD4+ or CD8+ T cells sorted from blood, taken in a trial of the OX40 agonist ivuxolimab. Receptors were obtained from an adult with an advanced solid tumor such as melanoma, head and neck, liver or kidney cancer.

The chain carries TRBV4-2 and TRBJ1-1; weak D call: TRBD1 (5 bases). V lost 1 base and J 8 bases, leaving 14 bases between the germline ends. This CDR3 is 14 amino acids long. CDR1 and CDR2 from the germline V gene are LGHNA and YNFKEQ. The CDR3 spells CASSQGQGDGEAFF. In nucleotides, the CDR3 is TGTGCCAGCAGCCAAGGGCAGGGAGATGGGGAAGCTTTCTTT.

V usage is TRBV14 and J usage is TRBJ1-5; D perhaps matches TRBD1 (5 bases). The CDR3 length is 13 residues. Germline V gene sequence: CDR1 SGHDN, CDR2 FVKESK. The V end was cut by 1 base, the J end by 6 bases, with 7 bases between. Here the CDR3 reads CASSQGQGQPQHF. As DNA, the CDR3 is TGTGCCAGCAGCCAAGGGCAGGGTCAGCCCCAGCATTTT. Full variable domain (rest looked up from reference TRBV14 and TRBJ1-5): EAGVTQFPSHSVIEKGQTVTLRCDPISGHDNLYWYRRVMGKEIKFLLHFVKESKQDESGMPNNRFLAERTGGTYSTLKVQPAELEDSGVYFCASSQGQGQPQHFGDGTRLSIL.

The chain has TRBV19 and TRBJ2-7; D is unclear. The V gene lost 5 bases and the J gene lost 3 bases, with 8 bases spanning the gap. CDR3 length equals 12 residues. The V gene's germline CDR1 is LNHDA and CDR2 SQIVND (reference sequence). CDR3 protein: CASSANNYEQYF. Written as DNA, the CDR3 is TGTGCCAGTAGTGCAAATAACTACGAGCAGTACTTC.

The CDR3 is CASMPAGGISYGYTF. In DNA form, the CDR3 reads TGTGCCAGCATGCCCGCAGGGGGTATTTCCTATGGCTACACCTTC. The chain combines TRBV28 with TRBJ1-2; TRBD1 aligns across 7 bases. CDR1 and CDR2 (germline): MDHEN, SYDVKM. V shed 7 bases, J shed 4 bases, and the junction held 12 bases outside the gene matches. This CDR3 has 15 residues.

The CDR3 sequence: CASSIRAWGGNQPQHF. The CDR3, as DNA: TGTGCCAGTAGTATCCGGGCATGGGGGGGCAATCAGCCCCAGCATTTT. The rearrangement links TRBV19 to TRBJ1-5, with D tentatively TRBD1 (5 bases). The CDR3 is 16 residues long. CDR1 LNHDA and CDR2 SQIVND come from the germline V gene (reference sequence). Trimming removed 3 bases from V and 2 bases from J, with 14 bases in between.

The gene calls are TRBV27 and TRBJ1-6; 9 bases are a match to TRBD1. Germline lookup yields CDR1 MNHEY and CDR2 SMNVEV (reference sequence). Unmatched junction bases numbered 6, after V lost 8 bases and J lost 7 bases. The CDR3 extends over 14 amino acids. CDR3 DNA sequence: TGTGCCAGCGGTAGACAGGGGGACAATTCACCCCTCCACTTT. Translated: CASGRQGDNSPLHF.

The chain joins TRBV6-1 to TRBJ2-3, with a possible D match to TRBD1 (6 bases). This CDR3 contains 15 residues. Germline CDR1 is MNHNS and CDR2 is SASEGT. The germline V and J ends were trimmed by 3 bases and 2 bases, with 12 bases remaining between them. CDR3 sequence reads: CASSDRDKYTDTQYF. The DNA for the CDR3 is TGTGCCAGCAGTGACCGGGACAAGTACACAGATACGCAGTATTTT.

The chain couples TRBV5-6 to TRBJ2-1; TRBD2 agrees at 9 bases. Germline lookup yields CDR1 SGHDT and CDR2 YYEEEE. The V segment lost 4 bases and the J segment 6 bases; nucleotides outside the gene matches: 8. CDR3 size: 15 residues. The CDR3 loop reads CASSPLGGRANEQFF. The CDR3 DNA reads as TGTGCCAGCAGCCCGCTGGGCGGGAGGGCCAATGAGCAGTTCTTC.

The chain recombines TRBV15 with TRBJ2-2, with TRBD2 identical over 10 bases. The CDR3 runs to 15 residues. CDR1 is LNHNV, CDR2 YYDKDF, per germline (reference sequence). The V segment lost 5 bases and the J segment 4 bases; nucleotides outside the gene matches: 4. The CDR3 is CATSVLAGFTGELFF. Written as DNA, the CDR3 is TGTGCCACCAGCGTACTAGCGGGATTCACCGGGGAGCTGTTTTTT.

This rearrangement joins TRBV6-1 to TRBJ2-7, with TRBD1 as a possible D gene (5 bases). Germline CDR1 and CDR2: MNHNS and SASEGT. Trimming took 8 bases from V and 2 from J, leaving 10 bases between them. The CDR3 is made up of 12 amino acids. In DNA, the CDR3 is TGTGCCAGCTCTGGACAAACCTACGAGCAGTACGTC. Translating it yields CASSGQTYEQYV.

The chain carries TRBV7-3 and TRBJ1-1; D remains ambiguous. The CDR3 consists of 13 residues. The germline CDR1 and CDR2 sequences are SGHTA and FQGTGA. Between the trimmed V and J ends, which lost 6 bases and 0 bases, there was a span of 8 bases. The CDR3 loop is CASRARVNTEAFF. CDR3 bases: TGTGCCAGCAGAGCCCGGGTGAACACTGAAGCTTTCTTT.

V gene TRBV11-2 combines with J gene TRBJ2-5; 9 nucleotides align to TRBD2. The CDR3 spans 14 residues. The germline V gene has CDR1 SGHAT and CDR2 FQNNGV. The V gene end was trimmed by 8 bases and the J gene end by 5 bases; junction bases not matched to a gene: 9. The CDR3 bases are TGTGCCAGCGGCGGGGGGGGAAGGGTGGAGACCCAGTACTTC. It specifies CASGGGGRVETQYF.

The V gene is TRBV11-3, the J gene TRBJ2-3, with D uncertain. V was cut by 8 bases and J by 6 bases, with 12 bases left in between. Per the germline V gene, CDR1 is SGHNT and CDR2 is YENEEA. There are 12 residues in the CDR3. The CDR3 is CASGVIGDTQYF. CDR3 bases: TGTGCCAGCGGTGTGATTGGGGATACGCAGTATTTT.

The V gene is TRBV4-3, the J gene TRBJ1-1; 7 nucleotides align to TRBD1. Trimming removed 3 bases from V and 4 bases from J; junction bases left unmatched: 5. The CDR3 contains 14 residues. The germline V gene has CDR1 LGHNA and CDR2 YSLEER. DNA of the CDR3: TGCGCCAGCAGCCACGAGACAGGGACCACTGAAGCTTTCTTT. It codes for CASSHETGTTEAFF.

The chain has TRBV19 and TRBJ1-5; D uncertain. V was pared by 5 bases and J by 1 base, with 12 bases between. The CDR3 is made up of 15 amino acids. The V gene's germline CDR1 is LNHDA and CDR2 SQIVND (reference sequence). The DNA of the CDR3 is TGTGCCAGTAGTGCGGGTGGCCAGAGCAATCAGCCCCAGCATTTT. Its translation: CASSAGGQSNQPQHF.

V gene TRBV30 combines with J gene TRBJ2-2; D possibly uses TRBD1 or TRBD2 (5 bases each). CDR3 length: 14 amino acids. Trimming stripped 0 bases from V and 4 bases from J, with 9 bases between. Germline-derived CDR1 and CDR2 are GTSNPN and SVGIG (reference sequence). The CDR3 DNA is TGTGCCTGGAGTGTACCCGGGGCCACCGGGGAGCTGTTTTTT. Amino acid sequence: CAWSVPGATGELFF.

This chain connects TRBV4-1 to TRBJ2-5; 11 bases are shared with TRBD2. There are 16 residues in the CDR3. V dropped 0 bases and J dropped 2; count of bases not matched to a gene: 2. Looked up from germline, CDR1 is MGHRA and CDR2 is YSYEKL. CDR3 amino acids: CASSQDTSGGQETQYF. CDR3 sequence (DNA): TGCGCCAGCAGCCAAGACACTAGCGGGGGACAAGAGACCCAGTACTTC.

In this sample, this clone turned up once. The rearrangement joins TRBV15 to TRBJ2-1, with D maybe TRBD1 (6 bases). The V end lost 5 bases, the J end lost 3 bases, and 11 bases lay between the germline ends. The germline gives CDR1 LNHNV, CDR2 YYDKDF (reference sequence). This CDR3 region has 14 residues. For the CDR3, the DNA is TGTGCCACCAGCCCAACAGGGATCTACAATGAGCAGTTCTTC. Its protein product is CATSPTGIYNEQFF. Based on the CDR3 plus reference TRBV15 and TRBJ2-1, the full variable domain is DAMVIQNPRYQVTQFGKPVTLSCSQTLNHNVMYWYQQKSSQAPKLLFHYYDKDFNNEADTPDNFQSRRPNTSFCFLDIRSPGLGDTAMYLCATSPTGIYNEQFFGPGTRLTVL.